Each of the 11 T cell receptor beta chains below was sequenced from the same sample in a study of blood T cell repertoires in COVID-19. Only in-frame clones appear in the TCRdb table, and some are missing; sequencing was by immunoSEQ multiplex PCR. Among roughly 310,000 clones listed, about 90% were seen once. Sequences were obtained from peripheral blood. Receptors originate from a woman in her 30s with COVID-19, enrolled during active disease.

The J gene is TRBJ2-2, the V gene TRBV7-2, with D maybe TRBD2 (6 bases). Trimming removed 3 bases from V and 6 bases from J, with 14 bases in between. The germline gives CDR1 SGHTA, CDR2 FQGNSA. CDR3 length: 15 amino acids. The CDR3 coding sequence is TGTGCCAGCAGCTTTATGTCGGGAGTAGCCGGGGAGCTGTTTTTT. Its protein product is CASSFMSGVAGELFF.

This chain uses TRBV18 with TRBJ2-1; a possible D gene is TRBD1 (6 bases). The CDR3 totals 14 residues. Germline V gene sequence: CDR1 KGHSH, CDR2 LQKENI. The V end was cut by 4 bases, the J end by 4 bases, with 11 bases between. DNA for the CDR3: TGTGCCAGCTCACTGTCCGGGACATACAATGAGCAGTTCTTC. Amino acid sequence: CASSLSGTYNEQFF.

The chain has TRBV9 and TRBJ2-7; D unclear. Trimming cost V 6 bases and J 3 bases, with 16 bases left between them. This CDR3 region has 14 residues. Germline CDR1 is SGDLS and CDR2 is YYNGEE. The CDR3, as DNA: TGTGCCAGCACCCCAGCCGCGGTAAGCTACGAGCAGTACTTC. This translates into CASTPAAVSYEQYF.

The chain combines TRBV7-8 with TRBJ1-4; maybe TRBD1 (5 bases). V lost 6 bases and J 6 bases, leaving 17 bases between the germline ends. Per the germline V gene, CDR1 is SGHVS and CDR2 is FQNEAQ. The CDR3 is 15 amino acids. The CDR3 spells CASRGTSLVDEKLFF. The CDR3 nucleotides are TGTGCCAGCAGGGGGACTTCTCTGGTCGATGAAAAACTGTTTTTT.

This chain uses TRBV10-1 with TRBJ1-1; 8 bases match TRBD1. V lost 4 bases and J lost 8; bases outside the gene matches: 12. The germline V gene has CDR1 WNHNN and CDR2 SYGVQD (reference sequence). The CDR3 is made up of 15 amino acids. This CDR3 reads CASSADRGDYPEAFF. Written as DNA, the CDR3 is TGCGCCAGCAGTGCAGACAGGGGCGATTACCCCGAAGCTTTCTTT.

The chain uses TRBV2 and TRBJ1-5; 8 bases map to TRBD1. The CDR3 is 15 residues long. V shed 4 bases and J 3 bases; nucleotides not matched to a gene: 5. Per germline, CDR1 SNHLY and CDR2 FYNNEI. CDR3 sequence (DNA): TGTGCCAGCAGTGCGACAGGGGCTGACAATCAGCCCCAGCATTTT. This sequence encodes CASSATGADNQPQHF.

The V and J genes are TRBV5-1 and TRBJ2-7; 7 positions match TRBD1. CDR1 is SGHRS and CDR2 is YFSETQ in the germline V gene. The CDR3 has 15 amino acids. The V segment lost 4 bases and the J segment 5 bases; nucleotides outside the gene matches: 12. CDR3 loop: CASSPDGTESHEQYF. CDR3 sequence (DNA): TGCGCCAGCAGCCCCGACGGGACAGAGAGCCACGAGCAGTACTTC.

J is TRBJ2-3 and V is TRBV19; 9 bases map to TRBD2. The CDR3 has 18 residues. The V segment lost 8 bases and the J segment 5 bases; nucleotides outside the gene matches: 20. Germline V CDR1 and CDR2: LNHDA, SQIVND (reference sequence). For the CDR3, the DNA is TGTGCCAGTCCTCCTCTAGGGGCGGGAGGGCCAGAGGTAGATACGCAGTATTTT. Protein sequence: CASPPLGAGGPEVDTQYF. The whole variable domain, filled in from reference TRBV19 and TRBJ2-3, reads DGGITQSPKYLFRKEGQNVTLSCEQNLNHDAMYWYRQDPGQGLRLIYYSQIVNDFQKGDIAEGYSVSREKKESFPLTVTSAQKNPTAFYLCASPPLGAGGPEVDTQYFGPGTRLTVL.

The chain carries TRBV5-1 and TRBJ2-2; tentatively, D is TRBD2 (6 bases). Germline CDR1 is SGHRS and CDR2 is YFSETQ. V was clipped by 0 bases and J by 2 bases, with 8 bases between them. This CDR3 is built from 15 residues. The CDR3 protein is CASSLEAGNTGELFF. The CDR3, as DNA: TGCGCCAGCAGCTTGGAAGCGGGTAACACCGGGGAGCTGTTTTTT.

This rearrangement joins TRBV5-1 to TRBJ2-1, with 13 bases identical to TRBD2. The germline CDR1 and CDR2 sequences are SGHRS and YFSETQ. CDR3 length: 15 residues. Germline trimming cut 3 bases from V and 9 bases from J; bases unmatched to any gene: 6. The CDR3 DNA sequence: TGCGCCAGCAGCTCCCGACTAGCGGGAGGAACTGAGCAGTTCTTC. Translated: CASSSRLAGGTEQFF.

This rearrangement joins TRBV6-5 to TRBJ1-4, with 10 bases identical to TRBD1. The V gene end was trimmed by 5 bases and the J gene end by 13 bases; junction bases not matched to a gene: 7. The CDR3 loop spans 13 amino acids. Germline V gene sequence: CDR1 MNHEY, CDR2 SVGAGI. The CDR3 loop reads CASSPGQGVRLFF. The CDR3 coding sequence is TGTGCCAGCAGTCCCGGACAGGGGGTAAGACTGTTTTTT.